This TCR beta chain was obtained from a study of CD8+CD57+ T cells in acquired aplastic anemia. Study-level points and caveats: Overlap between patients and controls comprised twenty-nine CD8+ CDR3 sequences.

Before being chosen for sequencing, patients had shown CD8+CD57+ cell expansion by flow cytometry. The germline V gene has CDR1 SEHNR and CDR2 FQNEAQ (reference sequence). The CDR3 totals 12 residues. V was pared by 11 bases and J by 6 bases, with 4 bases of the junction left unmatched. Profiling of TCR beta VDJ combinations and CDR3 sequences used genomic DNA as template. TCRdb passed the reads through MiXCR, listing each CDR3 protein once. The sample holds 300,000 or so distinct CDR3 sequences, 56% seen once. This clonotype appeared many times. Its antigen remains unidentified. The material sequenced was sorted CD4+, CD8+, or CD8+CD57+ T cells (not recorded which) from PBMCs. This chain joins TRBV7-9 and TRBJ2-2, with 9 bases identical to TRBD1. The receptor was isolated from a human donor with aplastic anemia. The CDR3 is CAVRQGAGELFF. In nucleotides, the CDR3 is TGTGCCGTAAGACAGGGGGCCGGGGAGCTGTTTTTT.